This T cell receptor beta chain was obtained from a study of cytomegalovirus exposure and HLA in healthy donors. The CDR3 length is 13 residues. Germline CDR1 and CDR2: SGHNT and YENEEA. V dropped 4 bases and J dropped 5; count of bases not matched to a gene: 4. Both 60 Vbeta primers and 13 Jbeta primers went into the PCR. The data were produced by immunoSEQ multiplex PCR, yet TCRdb's version contains in-frame clones alone and is incomplete. The listing records 100,000 to 150,000 clones. The receptor comes from a middle-aged man in good health and CMV-seronegative. The source material was PBMCs. The chain joins TRBV11-3 to TRBJ2-7; 8 bases are shared with TRBD2. CDR3 in amino acids: CASSSRGGDEQYF. The DNA of the CDR3 is TGTGCCAGCAGCTCCCGGGGGGGAGACGAGCAGTACTTC.